This T cell receptor beta chain comes out of a study of T cell responses to AZD1222 COVID-19 vaccine. V lost 5 bases to trimming and J lost 5 bases, with 13 bases between them. The germline V gene has CDR1 LGHNA and CDR2 YSLEER. The CDR3 runs to 13 residues. Measured with immunoSEQ multiplex PCR; TCRdb has only the in-frame clones, and not every one. The table includes about 78,000 clones, 85% to 90% detected once. This receptor was identified in an adult who received the AZD1222 COVID-19 vaccine. This material consisted of peripheral blood, taken 28 days after the second AZD1222 dose. The chain couples TRBV4-3 to TRBJ2-7; possible D gene TRBD1, 6 bases. The CDR3 loop reads CASSAGRGDEQYF. The CDR3, as DNA: TGCGCCAGCAGCGCAGGCAGGGGTGACGAGCAGTACTTC.